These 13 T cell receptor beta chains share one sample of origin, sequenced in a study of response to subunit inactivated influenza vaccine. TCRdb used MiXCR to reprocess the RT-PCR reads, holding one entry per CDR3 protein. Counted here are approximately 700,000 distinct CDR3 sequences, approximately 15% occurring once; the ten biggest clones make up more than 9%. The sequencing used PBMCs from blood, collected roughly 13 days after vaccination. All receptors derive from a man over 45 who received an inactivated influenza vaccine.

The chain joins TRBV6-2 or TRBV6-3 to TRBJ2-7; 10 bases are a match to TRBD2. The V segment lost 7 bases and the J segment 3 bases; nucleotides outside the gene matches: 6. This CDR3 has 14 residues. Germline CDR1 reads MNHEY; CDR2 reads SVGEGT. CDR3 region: CASNELAGSYEQYF. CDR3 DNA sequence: TGTGCCAGCAACGAACTAGCGGGGAGCTACGAGCAGTACTTC.

The CDR3: CASSPLRLAGVQETQYF. For the CDR3, the DNA is TGTGCCAGCTCACCACTGAGACTAGCGGGGGTTCAAGAGACCCAGTACTTC. V usage is TRBV18 and J usage is TRBJ2-5; 12 bases match TRBD2. This CDR3 spans 17 amino acids. V dropped 1 base and J dropped 2; count of bases not matched to a gene: 5. Looked up from germline, CDR1 is KGHSH and CDR2 is LQKENI. The whole variable domain, filled in from reference TRBV18 and TRBJ2-5, reads NAGVMQNPRHLVRRRGQEARLRCSPMKGHSHVYWYRQLPEEGLKFMVYLQKENIIDESGMPKERFSAEFPKEGPSILRIQQVVRGDSAAYFCASSPLRLAGVQETQYFGPGTRLLVL.

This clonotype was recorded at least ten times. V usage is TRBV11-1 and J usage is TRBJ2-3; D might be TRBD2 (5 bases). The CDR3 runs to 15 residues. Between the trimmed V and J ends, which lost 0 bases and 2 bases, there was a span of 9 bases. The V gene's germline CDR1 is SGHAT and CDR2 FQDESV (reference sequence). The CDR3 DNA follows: TGTGCCAGCAGCTTAGCGGCGGGTTACACAGATACGCAGTATTTT. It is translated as CASSLAAGYTDTQYF.

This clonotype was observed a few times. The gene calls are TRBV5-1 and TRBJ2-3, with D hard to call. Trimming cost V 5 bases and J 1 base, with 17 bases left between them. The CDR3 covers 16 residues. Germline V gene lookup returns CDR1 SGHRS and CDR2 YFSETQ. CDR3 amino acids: CASRLDGALGTDTQYF. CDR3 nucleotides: TGCGCCAGCAGACTGGACGGAGCGCTTGGCACAGATACGCAGTATTTT.

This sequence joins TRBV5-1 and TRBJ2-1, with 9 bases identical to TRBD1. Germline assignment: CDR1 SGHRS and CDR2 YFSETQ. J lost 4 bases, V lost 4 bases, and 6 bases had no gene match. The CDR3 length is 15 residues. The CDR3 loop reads CASSGLGQGYNEQFF. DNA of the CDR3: TGCGCCAGCAGCGGGCTGGGACAGGGATACAATGAGCAGTTCTTC.

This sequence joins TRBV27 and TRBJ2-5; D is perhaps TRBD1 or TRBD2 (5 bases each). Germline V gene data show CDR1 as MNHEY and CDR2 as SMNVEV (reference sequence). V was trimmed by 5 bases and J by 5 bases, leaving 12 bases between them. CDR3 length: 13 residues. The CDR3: CASSPYEGETQYF. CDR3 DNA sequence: TGTGCCAGCAGTCCCTATGAGGGGGAGACCCAGTACTTC.

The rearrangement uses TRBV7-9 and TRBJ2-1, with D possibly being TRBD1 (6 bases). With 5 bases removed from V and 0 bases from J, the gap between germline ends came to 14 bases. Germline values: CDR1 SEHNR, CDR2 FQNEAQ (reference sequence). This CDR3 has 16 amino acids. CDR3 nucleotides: TGTGCCAGCAGCCCGAGACAGGCGGGCTCCTACAATGAGCAGTTCTTC. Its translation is CASSPRQAGSYNEQFF.

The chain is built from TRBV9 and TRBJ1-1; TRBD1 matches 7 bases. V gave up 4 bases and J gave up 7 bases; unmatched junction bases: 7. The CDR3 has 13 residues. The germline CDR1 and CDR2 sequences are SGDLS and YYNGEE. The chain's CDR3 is CASSSGQALEAFF. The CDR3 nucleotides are TGTGCCAGCAGCTCCGGACAGGCGCTTGAAGCTTTCTTT.

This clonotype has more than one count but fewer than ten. In nucleotides, the CDR3 is TGTGCCAGCAGCTTAGTACGACTGGGGGAGACCCAGTACTTC. Translating gives CASSLVRLGETQYF. The gene calls are TRBV7-8 and TRBJ2-5, with D unclear. Germline-derived CDR1 and CDR2 are SGHVS and FQNEAQ. There are 14 residues in the CDR3. Deletions cut 1 base from V and 5 bases from J, with 11 bases between.

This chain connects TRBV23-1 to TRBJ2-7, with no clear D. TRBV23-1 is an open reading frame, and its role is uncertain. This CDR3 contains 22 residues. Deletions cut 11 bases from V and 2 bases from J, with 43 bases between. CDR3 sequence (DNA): TGCGCCGGGGTCCGCCCCCTCCTTTTAAGGTCGGCACAGAAAGTATACCCCTACGAGCAGTACTTC. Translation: CAGVRPLLLRSAQKVYPYEQYF.

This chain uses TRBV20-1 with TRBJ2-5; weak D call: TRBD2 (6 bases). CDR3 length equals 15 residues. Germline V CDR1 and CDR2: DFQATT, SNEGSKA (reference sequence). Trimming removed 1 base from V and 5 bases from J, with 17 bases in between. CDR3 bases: TGCAGTGCTAGAGTCTTGTCGGGAGCGATGGAGACCCAGTACTTC. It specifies CSARVLSGAMETQYF.

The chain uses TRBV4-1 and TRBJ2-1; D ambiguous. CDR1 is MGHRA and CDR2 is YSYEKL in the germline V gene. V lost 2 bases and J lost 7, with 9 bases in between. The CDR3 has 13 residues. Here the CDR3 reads CASSQQVVNEQFF. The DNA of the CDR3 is TGCGCCAGCAGCCAACAGGTTGTGAATGAGCAGTTCTTC.

CDR3 coding DNA: TGTGCCAGTACCCGGACTAGCGGGGGGTCTACCACAGATACGCAGTATTTT. As protein: CASTRTSGGSTTDTQYF. V and J are TRBV19 and TRBJ2-3; 14 bases are a match to TRBD2. The CDR3 length is 17 residues. CDR1 and CDR2 from the germline V gene are LNHDA and SQIVND (reference sequence). Trimming removed 7 bases from V and 2 bases from J; junction bases left unmatched: 8. Complete variable domain (other parts from reference TRBV19 and TRBJ2-3): DGGITQSPKYLFRKEGQNVTLSCEQNLNHDAMYWYRQDPGQGLRLIYYSQIVNDFQKGDIAEGYSVSREKKESFPLTVTSAQKNPTAFYLCASTRTSGGSTTDTQYFGPGTRLTVL.